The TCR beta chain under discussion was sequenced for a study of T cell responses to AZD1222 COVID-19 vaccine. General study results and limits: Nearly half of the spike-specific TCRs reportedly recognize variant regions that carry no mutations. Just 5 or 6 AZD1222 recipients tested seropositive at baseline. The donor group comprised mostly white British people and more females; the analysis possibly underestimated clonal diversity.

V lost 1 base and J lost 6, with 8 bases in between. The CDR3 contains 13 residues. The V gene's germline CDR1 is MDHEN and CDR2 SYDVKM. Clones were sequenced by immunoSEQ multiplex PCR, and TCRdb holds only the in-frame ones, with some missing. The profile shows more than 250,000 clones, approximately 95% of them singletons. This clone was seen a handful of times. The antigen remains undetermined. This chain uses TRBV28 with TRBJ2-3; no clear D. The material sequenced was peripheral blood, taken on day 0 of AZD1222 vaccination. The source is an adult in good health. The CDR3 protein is CASSLFPRDTQYF. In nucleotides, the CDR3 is TGTGCCAGCAGTTTATTTCCCCGGGATACGCAGTATTTT.